This is a list of T cell receptor beta chains from one sample in a study of CD8 T cells in ankylosing spondylitis. MiXCR, run by TCRdb on the 5' RACE reads, gives a single entry per CDR3 protein. The table includes approximately 35,000 distinct CDR3 sequences, about 10% detected once. The sequencing input was synovial fluid, either unsorted or a sorted T cell fraction (not recorded which). Source of these receptors: a male donor with ankylosing spondylitis. Both conserved end residues are part of each CDR3. Each record gives: J gene, D gene, V gene, clone size, CDR3 DNA, CDR3 protein. D genes are given only for firm matches. Not all rows give a size; the values are once, few, many and, for expanded clones, a class.

TRBJ2-7	TRBD1	TRBV2	many	TGTGCCAGCAGGGCCGGGACAGGGGCTTCCAACGAGCAGTACTTC	CASRAGTGASNEQYF
TRBJ2-5	NA	TRBV12-3/TRBV12-4	many	TGTGCCAGCAGTTTATGGCAAGGAGAGACCCAGTACTTC	CASSLWQGETQYF
TRBJ2-7	TRBD2	TRBV7-2	few	TGTGCCAGCAGCCTAGTCACTAGCGGGACCTACGAGCAGTACTTC	CASSLVTSGTYEQYF
TRBJ2-5	NA	TRBV19	NA	TGTGCCAGTAGTCCGCTCGGGATGCAAGAGACCCAGTACTTC	CASSPLGMQETQYF
TRBJ2-2	NA	TRBV10-2	large	TGCGCAAGCAGGTTCGCCGGGGAGCTGTTTTTT	CASRFAGELFF
TRBJ2-2	NA	TRBV7-8	NA	TGTGCCAGCCGGGGACTGAACACCGGGGAGCTGTTTTTT	CASRGLNTGELFF
TRBJ1-4	TRBD1	TRBV28	NA	TGTGCCAGCCATGGGAGGGACAGTATAAATGAAAAACTGTTTTTT	CASHGRDSINEKLFF
TRBJ2-5	TRBD2	TRBV7-6	many	TGTGCCAGCAGCCTCAGCGGGACTAGCATAGAGACCCAGTACTTC	CASSLSGTSIETQYF
TRBJ2-1	NA	TRBV11-2	few	TGTGCCAGCAGCTTAGGCCTTGGACTAAGCAATGAGCAGTTCTTC	CASSLGLGLSNEQFF
TRBJ2-1	TRBD2	TRBV5-4	medium-sized	TGTGCCAGCAGCTCAAGACTAGCGGGGTACAATGAGCAGTTCTTC	CASSSRLAGYNEQFF
TRBJ2-7	NA	TRBV28	NA	TGTGCCAGCAGTCACTACGAGCAGTACTTC	CASSHYEQYF
TRBJ2-7	NA	TRBV6-2/TRBV6-3	few	TGTGCCAGCAGGCAGGGGTCTTCCTCGCGCGAGCAGTACTTC	CASRQGSSSREQYF
TRBJ2-1	TRBD2	TRBV11-3	few	TGTGCCAGCAGCCTACTAGCGGACAATGAGCAGTTCTTC	CASSLLADNEQFF
TRBJ2-2	TRBD2	TRBV19	NA	TGTGCCAGTAGTACAGGGACTAGCGGTTTCGCGAACACCGGGGAGCTGTTTTTT	CASSTGTSGFANTGELFF
TRBJ2-1	TRBD2	TRBV5-1	few	TGCGCCAGCAGCTTAGCGGGAGACCTTTACAATGAGCAGTTCTTC	CASSLAGDLYNEQFF
TRBJ2-7	TRBD2	TRBV7-9	few	TGTGCCAGCAGACTTGGGGGGGGGAATGTCGACGAGCAGTACTTC	CASRLGGGNVDEQYF
TRBJ2-2	NA	TRBV12-3/TRBV12-4	NA	TGTGCCAGCAGTCCAGGGGGGGGGGCCTGGAGGACCGGGGAGCTGTTTTTT	CASSPGGGAWRTGELFF
TRBJ2-7	TRBD1	TRBV25-1	NA	TGTGCCAGCAGTGAATCCGGGACAGGATCTTCGGAGCAGTACTTC	CASSESGTGSSEQYF
TRBJ2-7	NA	TRBV11-2	many	TGTGCCAGCAGCTTAGGAGAGCAGTACTTC	CASSLGEQYF
TRBJ2-3	TRBD2	TRBV29-1	few	TGCAGCGTCGGCCCCGGGACTAGCGGGAGCCTTAGCACAGATACGCAGTATTTT	CSVGPGTSGSLSTDTQYF
TRBJ2-3	NA	TRBV7-2	NA	TGTGCCAGCAGCTTAGTCGACGGTCCGGTCAATACGCAGTATTTT	CASSLVDGPVNTQYF
TRBJ2-7	NA	TRBV7-9	few	TGTGCCAGCAGCCCCCACAGGGGAGGAGGCGAGCAGTACTTC	CASSPHRGGGEQYF
TRBJ1-2	NA	TRBV30	few	TGTGCCTGGAGTGCGCTGTATGGCTACACCTTC	CAWSALYGYTF
TRBJ1-1	NA	TRBV7-9	many	TGTGCCGAATCCAAAGCCCTATCAAACACTGAAGCTTTCTTT	CAESKALSNTEAFF
TRBJ2-7	TRBD2	TRBV4-1	NA	TGCGCCAGCAGCGTCCGTCCGGGGGGGGGATCTTACGAGCAGTACTTC	CASSVRPGGGSYEQYF
TRBJ2-3	NA	TRBV20-1	many	TGCAGTGCTAGCGCCCCCCTCACAGATACGCAGTATTTT	CSASAPLTDTQYF
TRBJ2-7	NA	TRBV6-5	many	TGTGCCAGCAGTTACTCGGCAGGGGTGGTGGAGCAGTACTTC	CASSYSAGVVEQYF
TRBJ2-7	NA	TRBV20-1	many	TGCAGTGCACACGACGGGTACCGAAGCTCCTACGAGCAGTACTTC	CSAHDGYRSSYEQYF